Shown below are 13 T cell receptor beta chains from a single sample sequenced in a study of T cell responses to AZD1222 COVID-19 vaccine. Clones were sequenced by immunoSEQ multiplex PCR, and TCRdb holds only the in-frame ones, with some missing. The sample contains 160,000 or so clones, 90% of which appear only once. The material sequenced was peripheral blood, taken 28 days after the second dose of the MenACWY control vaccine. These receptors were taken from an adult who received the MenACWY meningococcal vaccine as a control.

The CDR3 loop is CASRQAQDNSPLHF. In DNA, the CDR3 is TGTGCCAGCAGGCAGGCCCAAGATAATTCACCCCTCCACTTT. The chain uses TRBV7-8 and TRBJ1-6; D remains ambiguous. CDR3 length: 14 residues. V was trimmed by 6 bases and J by 5 bases, leaving 11 bases between them. The V gene's germline CDR1 is SGHVS and CDR2 FQNEAQ. Together with reference TRBV7-8 and TRBJ1-6, the CDR3 gives the full variable domain: GAGVSQSPRYKVAKRGQDVALRCDPISGHVSLFWYQQALGQGPEFLTYFQNEAQLDKSGLPSDRFFAERPEGSVSTLKIQRTQQEDSAVYLCASRQAQDNSPLHFGNGTRLTVT.

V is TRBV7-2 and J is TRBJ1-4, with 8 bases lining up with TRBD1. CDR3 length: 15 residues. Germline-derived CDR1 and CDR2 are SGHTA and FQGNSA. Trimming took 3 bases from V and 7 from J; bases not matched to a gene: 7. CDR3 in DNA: TGTGCCAGCAGCTTCCCGGGGCAGGGGGCTGAAAAACTGTTTTTT. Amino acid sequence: CASSFPGQGAEKLFF.

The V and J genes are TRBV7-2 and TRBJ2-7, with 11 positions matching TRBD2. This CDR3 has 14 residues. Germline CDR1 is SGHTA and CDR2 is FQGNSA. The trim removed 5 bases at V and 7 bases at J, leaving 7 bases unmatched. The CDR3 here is CASSPRTSGREQYF. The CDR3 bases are TGTGCCAGCAGCCCGAGGACTAGCGGGCGTGAGCAGTACTTC.

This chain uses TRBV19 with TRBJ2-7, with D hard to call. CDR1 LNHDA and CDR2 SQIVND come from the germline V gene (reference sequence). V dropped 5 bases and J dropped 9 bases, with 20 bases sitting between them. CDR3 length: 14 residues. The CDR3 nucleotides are TGTGCCAGTAGTTCACAGACCTCCCCCACGGGGCAGTACTTC. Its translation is CASSSQTSPTGQYF. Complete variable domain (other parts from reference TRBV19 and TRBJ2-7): DGGITQSPKYLFRKEGQNVTLSCEQNLNHDAMYWYRQDPGQGLRLIYYSQIVNDFQKGDIAEGYSVSREKKESFPLTVTSAQKNPTAFYLCASSSQTSPTGQYFGPGTRLTVT.

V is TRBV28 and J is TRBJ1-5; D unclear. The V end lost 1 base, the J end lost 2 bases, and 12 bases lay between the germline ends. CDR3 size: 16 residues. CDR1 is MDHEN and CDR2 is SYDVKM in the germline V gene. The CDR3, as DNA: TGTGCCAGCAGTTTATTAGACAATCGGGGCAATCAGCCCCAGCATTTT. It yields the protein CASSLLDNRGNQPQHF.

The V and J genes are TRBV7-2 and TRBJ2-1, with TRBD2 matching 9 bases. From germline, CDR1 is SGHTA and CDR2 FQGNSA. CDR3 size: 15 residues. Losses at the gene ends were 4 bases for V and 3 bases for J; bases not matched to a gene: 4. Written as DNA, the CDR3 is TGTGCCAGCAGCTCCGTAGCGGGAGTCTACAATGAGCAGTTCTTC. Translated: CASSSVAGVYNEQFF.

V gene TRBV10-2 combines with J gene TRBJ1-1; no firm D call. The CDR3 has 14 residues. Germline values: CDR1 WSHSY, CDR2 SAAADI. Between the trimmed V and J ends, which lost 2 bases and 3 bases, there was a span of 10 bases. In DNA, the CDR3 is TGCGCCAGCAGTGAGCCGGGTTCATACACTGAAGCTTTCTTT. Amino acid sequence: CASSEPGSYTEAFF.

The CDR3 sequence is CASSYRAGGPYEQFF. For the CDR3, the DNA is TGTGCCAGCAGTTACAGAGCGGGAGGGCCGTATGAGCAGTTCTTC. The genes are TRBV6-2 or TRBV6-3 and TRBJ2-1; TRBD2 matches at 10 bases. The ends lost 2 bases at V and 8 bases at J; junction bases unmatched: 6. Per the germline V gene, CDR1 is MNHEY and CDR2 is SVGEGT. This CDR3 contains 15 residues.

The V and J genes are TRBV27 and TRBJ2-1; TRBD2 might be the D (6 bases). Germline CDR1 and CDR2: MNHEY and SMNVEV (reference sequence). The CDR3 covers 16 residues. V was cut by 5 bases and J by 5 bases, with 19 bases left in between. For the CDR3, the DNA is TGTGCCAGCAGTGTCCGGACTACTTCGAGAAACAATGAGCAGTTCTTC. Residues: CASSVRTTSRNNEQFF.

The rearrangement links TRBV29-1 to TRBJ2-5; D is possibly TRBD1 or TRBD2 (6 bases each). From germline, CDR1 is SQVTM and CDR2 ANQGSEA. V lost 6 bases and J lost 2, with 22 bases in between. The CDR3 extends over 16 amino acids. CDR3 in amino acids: CSVRPLGGLSQETQYF. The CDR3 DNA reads TGCAGCGTGCGACCCCTAGGGGGGCTGAGTCAAGAGACCCAGTACTTC.

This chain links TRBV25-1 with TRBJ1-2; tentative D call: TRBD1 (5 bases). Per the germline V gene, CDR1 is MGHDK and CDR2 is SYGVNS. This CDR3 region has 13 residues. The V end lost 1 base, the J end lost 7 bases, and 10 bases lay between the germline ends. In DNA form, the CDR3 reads TGTGCCAGCAGTGAATCGGGGGTCGGTGGCTACACCTTC. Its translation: CASSESGVGGYTF.

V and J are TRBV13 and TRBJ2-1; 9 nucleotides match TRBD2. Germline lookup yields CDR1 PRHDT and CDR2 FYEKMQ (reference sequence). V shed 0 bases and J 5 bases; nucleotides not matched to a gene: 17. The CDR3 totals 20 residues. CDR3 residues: CASSLGQLGSGRSPNNEQFF. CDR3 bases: TGTGCCAGCAGCTTAGGCCAGTTAGGTAGCGGGAGATCCCCTAACAATGAGCAGTTCTTC.

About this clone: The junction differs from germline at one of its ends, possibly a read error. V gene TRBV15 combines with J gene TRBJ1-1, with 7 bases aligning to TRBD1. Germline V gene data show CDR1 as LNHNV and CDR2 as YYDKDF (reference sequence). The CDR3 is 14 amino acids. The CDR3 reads CATSRDLTQTGRLF. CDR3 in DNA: TGTGCCACCAGCAGAGATCTCACGCAGACAGGGCGTTTGTTT.